These 28 T cell receptor beta chains were all obtained from the same sample, sequenced in a study of blood T cell repertoires in COVID-19 (dated by TCRdb to the early 2020s). Library generation was performed with the immunoSEQ multiplex PCR assay. Drawn from immuneACCESS, this table holds only the in-frame rearrangements with V and J called that TCRdb kept. Clones are partly lost; checked studies trace under half to an unresolved V gene and leave the rest unexplained. For this sample there are fewer than 150,000 clones; more than 75% appear just once. The ten largest clones capture about a tenth of the sample. Sequencing was performed on peripheral blood. Receptors were obtained from a man aged 60 to 75 who had recovered from COVID-19.

This clone has just one count. This chain links TRBV2 with TRBJ1-4; TRBD1 is a possible D gene (6 bases). Germline CDR1 reads SNHLY; CDR2 reads FYNNEI. The CDR3 has 15 amino acids. V was trimmed by 7 bases and J by 2 bases, leaving 14 bases between them. The DNA of the CDR3 is TGTGCCAGCAACCAGATGAGGGGGACTAATGAAAAACTGTTTTTT. This encodes CASNQMRGTNEKLFF.

The chain joins TRBV15 to TRBJ2-7; 8 nucleotides agree with TRBD1. With V trimmed by 0 bases and J by 0 bases, 4 bases remained unmatched. The CDR3 extends over 16 amino acids. Per the germline V gene, CDR1 is LNHNV and CDR2 is YYDKDF (reference sequence). The CDR3 sequence is CATSRDRTGSSYEQYF. CDR3 nucleotide sequence: TGTGCCACCAGCAGAGATAGGACAGGGAGCTCCTACGAGCAGTACTTC.

This chain connects TRBV7-2 to TRBJ1-1; D call uncertain. V gave up 1 base and J gave up 1 base, with 10 bases separating them. CDR1 is SGHTA, CDR2 FQGNSA, per germline. The CDR3 extends over 15 amino acids. The CDR3 spells CASSLGLSGNTEAFF. CDR3 sequence (DNA): TGTGCCAGCAGCTTAGGACTCAGCGGGAACACTGAAGCTTTCTTT.

This clone was observed a few times. The V call is TRBV28, the J call TRBJ2-7; tentatively, D is TRBD2 (6 bases). The germline V gene has CDR1 MDHEN and CDR2 SYDVKM. Trimming stripped 5 bases from V and 2 bases from J, with 16 bases between. This CDR3 comprises 15 residues. Here the CDR3 reads CASSGGAGPAYEQYF. The CDR3 DNA reads TGTGCCAGCAGTGGCGGGGCAGGGCCAGCCTACGAGCAGTACTTC.

The chain couples TRBV4-2 to TRBJ1-2; 12 bases agree with TRBD1. CDR3 length equals 16 residues. Germline-derived CDR1 and CDR2 are LGHNA and YNFKEQ. V dropped 0 bases and J dropped 7; count of bases not matched to a gene: 6. Written as DNA, the CDR3 is TGTGCCAGCAGCCAAGAGGGGACAGGGGGCGCGAGTGGCTACACCTTC. This sequence encodes CASSQEGTGGASGYTF.

The gene calls are TRBV6-5 and TRBJ2-3; 8 bases agree with TRBD1. The CDR3 length is 14 residues. Germline V gene lookup returns CDR1 MNHEY and CDR2 SVGAGI. The ends lost 6 bases at V and 5 bases at J; junction bases unmatched: 7. DNA of the CDR3: TGTGCCAGCAGGGAGACAGGGGTAGTAGATACGCAGTATTTT. The encoded protein is CASRETGVVDTQYF.

Here the CDR3 DNA reads TGTGCCAGCAGCGCCCGGGACAGTGAATTGTATGGCTACACCTTC. This sequence encodes CASSARDSELYGYTF. The gene calls are TRBV9 and TRBJ1-2, with TRBD1 matching 7 bases. Germline V gives CDR1 SGDLS, CDR2 YYNGEE. The CDR3 length is 15 residues. Trimming took 3 bases from V and 5 from J; bases not matched to a gene: 10.

The chain links TRBV19 to TRBJ2-2; 7 bases agree with TRBD1. Germline loops: CDR1 LNHDA, CDR2 SQIVND (reference sequence). V lost 9 bases and J lost 0; bases outside the gene matches: 4. The CDR3 consists of 14 residues. DNA for the CDR3: TGTGCCAGCTCAACAGGGGCGAACACCGGGGAGCTGTTTTTT. Translation: CASSTGANTGELFF. Full variable domain (rest looked up from reference TRBV19 and TRBJ2-2): DGGITQSPKYLFRKEGQNVTLSCEQNLNHDAMYWYRQDPGQGLRLIYYSQIVNDFQKGDIAEGYSVSREKKESFPLTVTSAQKNPTAFYLCASSTGANTGELFFGEGSRLTVL.

CDR3 protein: CSVSTSGGYNEQFF. DNA of the CDR3: TGCAGCGTCAGTACTAGCGGGGGGTACAATGAGCAGTTCTTC. The chain links TRBV29-1 to TRBJ2-1; TRBD2 matches at 12 bases. V gave up 6 bases and J gave up 4 bases; unmatched junction bases: 4. The CDR3 totals 14 residues. Germline CDR1 reads SQVTM; CDR2 reads ANQGSEA.

The chain combines TRBV28 with TRBJ2-2, with a possible D match to TRBD2 (7 bases). With 6 bases removed from V and 4 bases from J, the gap between germline ends came to 15 bases. This CDR3 has 15 amino acids. Germline assignment: CDR1 MDHEN and CDR2 SYDVKM. This chain's CDR3 is CASSSGGAFTGELFF. CDR3 sequence (DNA): TGTGCCAGCAGCTCGGGGGGCGCATTCACCGGGGAGCTGTTTTTT.

The rearrangement uses TRBV30 and TRBJ2-5; D gene unclear. This CDR3 has 12 amino acids. V was shortened by 1 base and J by 5 bases, with 8 bases between the two germline ends. Germline V gene data show CDR1 as GTSNPN and CDR2 as SVGIG (reference sequence). The CDR3 region is CAWSAVRETQYF. As DNA, the CDR3 is TGTGCCTGGAGTGCCGTTCGGGAGACCCAGTACTTC.

This clone occurred many times. This rearrangement joins TRBV3-1 (or the pseudogene TRBV3-2) to TRBJ2-7; tentative D call: TRBD2 (6 bases). CDR1 is LGHDT, CDR2 YNNKEL, per germline (reference sequence). V was pared by 0 bases and J by 3 bases, with 9 bases between. The CDR3 is made up of 14 amino acids. The CDR3 DNA reads as TGTGCCAGCAGCCAAGACGGGAGCTTCTACGAGCAGTACTTC. It encodes CASSQDGSFYEQYF.

The rearrangement joins TRBV3-1 (or the pseudogene TRBV3-2) to TRBJ2-7, with 8 bases that match TRBD2. Germline V gene data show CDR1 as LGHDT and CDR2 as YNNKEL (reference sequence). The length of the CDR3 is 13 residues. The junction had 3 bases not matched to a gene; V was cut back by 2 bases and J by 6 bases. The CDR3: CASSQRAGGEQYF. For the CDR3, the DNA is TGTGCCAGCAGCCAAAGGGCGGGGGGCGAGCAGTACTTC.

The chain uses TRBV30 and TRBJ1-5; D might be TRBD1 (5 bases). V lost 1 base to trimming and J lost 7 bases, with 11 bases between them. This CDR3 is built from 13 residues. Germline V gives CDR1 GTSNPN, CDR2 SVGIG (reference sequence). CDR3 region: CAWSENPGQPQHF. The CDR3 coding sequence is TGTGCCTGGAGTGAGAACCCAGGGCAGCCCCAGCATTTT.

This chain uses TRBV28 with TRBJ1-1, with a weak D call TRBD1 (5 bases). The CDR3 is 14 residues long. The germline V gene encodes CDR1 MDHEN and CDR2 SYDVKM. V dropped 6 bases and J dropped 4 bases, with 15 bases sitting between them. DNA of the CDR3: TGTGCCAGCAGGCGGGGGTCACAAAGCACTGAAGCTTTCTTT. It yields the protein CASRRGSQSTEAFF. Full variable domain (outside the CDR3, taken from reference TRBV28 and TRBJ1-1): DVKVTQSSRYLVKRTGEKVFLECVQDMDHENMFWYRQDPGLGLRLIYFSYDVKMKEKGDIPEGYSVSREKKERFSLILESASTNQTSMYLCASRRGSQSTEAFFGQGTRLTVV.

The count of this clone is one. This sequence joins TRBV5-5 and TRBJ2-7; TRBD1 matches 9 bases. In germline, CDR1 is SGHKS, CDR2 YYEKEE (reference sequence). The CDR3 totals 16 residues. V lost 4 bases and J lost 2; bases outside the gene matches: 10. The CDR3 nucleotides read TGTGCCAGCAGCCTCGGGACAGGGAGAGGGACCTACGAGCAGTACTTC. Translating it yields CASSLGTGRGTYEQYF.

This clone was counted a single time. The chain links TRBV6-2 or TRBV6-3 to TRBJ1-2, with 7 bases fitting TRBD1. Germline V CDR1 and CDR2: MNHEY, SVGEGT. With V trimmed by 4 bases and J by 5 bases, 7 bases remained unmatched. The CDR3 has 14 amino acids. CDR3 in DNA: TGTGCCAGCAGTTGGGGACAGCAGCTATATGGCTACACCTTC. Amino acids: CASSWGQQLYGYTF.

The V call is TRBV7-9, the J call TRBJ1-1; D is ambiguous. V was pared by 7 bases and J by 3 bases, with 12 bases between. This CDR3 has 13 residues. Germline lookup yields CDR1 SEHNR and CDR2 FQNEAQ (reference sequence). CDR3 in amino acids: CASTFLGDTEAFF. CDR3 bases: TGTGCCAGCACTTTCTTGGGAGACACTGAAGCTTTCTTT.

The gene calls are TRBV20-1 and TRBJ1-1, with 7 nucleotides matching TRBD1. Trimming removed 3 bases from V and 10 bases from J; junction bases left unmatched: 20. CDR1 DFQATT and CDR2 SNEGSKA come from the germline V gene (reference sequence). The CDR3 loop spans 16 amino acids. As DNA, the CDR3 is TGCAGTGCTAGTCCCTCACTTCCGGGACAGTCCCCTCCAGCTTTCTTT. The encoded protein is CSASPSLPGQSPPAFF.

The rearrangement links TRBV4-3 to TRBJ1-4; 8 nucleotides align to TRBD1. The trim removed 0 bases at V and 8 bases at J, leaving 5 bases unmatched. The germline CDR1 and CDR2 sequences are LGHNA and YSLEER. The length of the CDR3 is 15 residues. CDR3 DNA sequence: TGCGCCAGCAGCCAAGATGGTGGACAGGGCGAAAAACTGTTTTTT. Its protein is CASSQDGGQGEKLFF.

The sample holds a few counts of this clone. The V call is TRBV13, the J call TRBJ2-2; D might be TRBD2 (6 bases). The germline V gene encodes CDR1 PRHDT and CDR2 FYEKMQ (reference sequence). Trimming took 0 bases from V and 0 from J, leaving 11 bases between them. The CDR3 has 17 amino acids. CDR3 sequence: CASSLGRGDTNTGELFF. The CDR3 nucleotides read TGTGCCAGCAGCTTAGGCCGCGGGGATACGAACACCGGGGAGCTGTTTTTT.

The chain uses TRBV28 and TRBJ1-6; 8 bases are shared with TRBD1. The CDR3 is made up of 17 amino acids. The trim removed 7 bases at V and 7 bases at J, leaving 15 bases unmatched. CDR1 is MDHEN and CDR2 is SYDVKM in the germline V gene. The CDR3 coding sequence is TGTGCCAGCAACTGGGACAGGTCTGGACGAGGGAATTCACCCCTCCACTTT. Translating it yields CASNWDRSGRGNSPLHF.

This clone was observed once. The chain carries TRBV28 and TRBJ2-7, with 8 bases that match TRBD2. The CDR3 is 14 residues long. The junction had 2 bases not matched to a gene; V was cut back by 2 bases and J by 2 bases. CDR1 and CDR2 from the germline V gene are MDHEN and SYDVKM. The CDR3 bases are TGTGCCAGCAGTTTACCGGGAGGGCCCTACGAGCAGTACTTC. The encoded protein is CASSLPGGPYEQYF.

Only one count was recorded for this clone. The CDR3 reads CASSQDGPDTQYF. The DNA of the CDR3 is TGTGCCAGCAGCCAAGATGGGCCAGATACGCAGTATTTT. The V and J genes are TRBV3-1 (or the pseudogene TRBV3-2) and TRBJ2-3; D is unresolved. Trimming cost V 0 bases and J 4 bases, with 5 bases left between them. This CDR3 is 13 amino acids long. Germline CDR1 is LGHDT and CDR2 is YNNKEL (reference sequence).

The rearrangement uses TRBV7-8 and TRBJ1-2, with D hard to call. The V gene lost 1 base and the J gene lost 4 bases, with 10 bases spanning the gap. From germline, CDR1 is SGHVS and CDR2 FQNEAQ. This CDR3 region has 14 residues. The CDR3 is CASSLEGVSYGYTF. CDR3 bases: TGTGCCAGCAGCTTAGAGGGAGTCTCCTATGGCTACACCTTC. The whole variable domain, remainder taken from reference TRBV7-8 and TRBJ1-2, is GAGVSQSPRYKVAKRGQDVALRCDPISGHVSLFWYQQALGQGPEFLTYFQNEAQLDKSGLPSDRFFAERPEGSVSTLKIQRTQQEDSAVYLCASSLEGVSYGYTFGSGTRLTVV.

This clone was observed a few times. V is TRBV6-2 or TRBV6-3 and J is TRBJ2-4; 7 bases are shared with TRBD2. Germline V gene data show CDR1 as MNHEY and CDR2 as SVGEGT. J was trimmed by 0 bases and V by 5 bases; bases with no gene match: 4. The CDR3 covers 15 residues. DNA for the CDR3: TGTGCCAGCAGTAGACTAGCCCTAGCCAAAAACATTCAGTACTTC. Residues: CASSRLALAKNIQYF.

The chain combines TRBV7-2 with TRBJ2-3; 8 bases line up with TRBD1. Trimming removed 6 bases from V and 5 bases from J; junction bases left unmatched: 7. Germline CDR1 reads SGHTA; CDR2 reads FQGNSA. The CDR3 spans 14 residues. The CDR3 bases are TGTGCCAGCAGTCAGGGGGCGCAGGAAGATACGCAGTATTTT. Translated, it gives CASSQGAQEDTQYF. Looking up the rest from reference TRBV7-2 and TRBJ2-3 gives the full variable domain: GAGVSQSPSNKVTEKGKDVELRCDPISGHTALYWYRQSLGQGLEFLIYFQGNSAPDKSGLPSDRFSAERTGGSVSTLTIQRTQQEDSAVYLCASSQGAQEDTQYFGPGTRLTVL.

CDR3 region: CASSEGTGYTF. The CDR3 bases are TGTGCCAGCAGTGAGGGAACAGGTTATACCTTC. V usage is TRBV2 and J usage is TRBJ1-2, with D possibly being TRBD1 (5 bases). The CDR3 is 11 residues long. Trimming took off 3 bases at V and 14 bases at J, with 13 bases between the two ends. Germline-derived CDR1 and CDR2 are SNHLY and FYNNEI.